This T cell receptor (beta chain) originates from a study of human T cells and chemical hapten exposure. Study details: Predominantly women, the patients had alopecia areata, totalis or universalis. Regarding the study as a whole: PT1 expanded TCR numbers tracked positively with patch test score.

This sample's time point: patch test 3, about 24 weeks after DPC sensitization. Specified treatment: therapeutic diphenylcyclopropenone sensitization with weekly scalp DPC. Blood, whole and unfractionated, served as the source for total RNA extraction. With regard to this clonotype: The antigen is unknown.

TCRdb independently ran MiXCR on the RACE reads; one entry per CDR3 protein. The sample has under 55,000 distinct CDR3 sequences; 9.9% are singletons. CDR3 length equals 12 residues. Germline CDR1 reads SQVTM; CDR2 reads ANQGSEA. Trimming left V 6 bases short and J 3 bases short, with 12 bases between. The origin of this receptor is a woman aged 40 to 50 with alopecia areata. Some clones in this sample may be carry-over from other donors' samples. The chain recombines TRBV29-1 with TRBJ2-7, with TRBD2 as a possible D gene (5 bases). Source: whole blood, taken in connection with sensitization to the hapten diphenylcyclopropenone (DPC). CDR3: CSVRERSYEQYF. The CDR3 DNA sequence: TGCAGCGTGAGGGAGCGGAGCTACGAGCAGTACTTC.